The 5 T cell receptor beta chains below all came from one sample that was sequenced in a study of blood T cells in healthy people across ages. For the second PCR, which ran for about 7 to 11 cycles, a sample-barcoded 5' primer and a J-beta primer mix were used. TCRdb processed the 5' RACE reads anew with MiXCR; each CDR3 protein has one entry. Of just under 750,000 distinct CDR3 sequences detected, about a fifth appear once; the ten largest clones hold 22%. Sequencing was done on a sample of blood. The receptors here all came from a man in his 70s in good health.

The chain is built from TRBV3-1 and TRBJ1-5; D might be TRBD1 (6 bases). The germline V gene has CDR1 LGHDT and CDR2 YNNKEL (reference sequence). CDR3 size: 14 residues. Trimming cost V 5 bases and J 5 bases, with 13 bases left between them. The CDR3 DNA reads TGTGCCAGCAGCTTCCGACAGGACGATCAGCCCCAGCATTTT. Translating gives CASSFRQDDQPQHF. Together with reference TRBV3-1 and TRBJ1-5, the CDR3 gives the full variable domain: DTAVSQTPKYLVTQMGNDKSIKCEQNLGHDTMYWYKQDSKKFLKIMFSYNNKELIINETVPNRFSPKSPDKAHLNLHINSLELGDSAVYFCASSFRQDDQPQHFGDGTRLSIL.

DNA for the CDR3: TGTGCCAGCAGTTACCAGGGACCGAAGGGAAACACCATATATTTT. Translated, it gives CASSYQGPKGNTIYF. V and J are TRBV6-5 and TRBJ1-3; the D gene is possibly TRBD1 (5 bases). The CDR3 contains 15 residues. V was trimmed by 2 bases and J by 4 bases, leaving 12 bases between them. Germline V gives CDR1 MNHEY, CDR2 SVGAGI.

This clonotype was counted at least ten times. J is TRBJ2-5 and V is TRBV20-1, with D perhaps being TRBD1 or TRBD2 (5 bases each). The CDR3 extends over 14 amino acids. Germline loops: CDR1 DFQATT, CDR2 SNEGSKA (reference sequence). Trimming stripped 5 bases from V and 1 base from J, with 14 bases between. In DNA form, the CDR3 reads TGCAGTGCTCTCAGAGGGGTAATCCAAGAGACCCAGTACTTC. Translation: CSALRGVIQETQYF.

This sequence joins TRBV27 and TRBJ1-2, with D perhaps TRBD1 (6 bases). V was shortened by 7 bases and J by 6 bases, with 15 bases between the two germline ends. From germline, CDR1 is MNHEY and CDR2 SMNVEV (reference sequence). This CDR3 has 13 residues. The CDR3 coding sequence is TGTGCCAGCAAACCTTCGGGGGCGGATGGCTACACCTTC. Amino acids: CASKPSGADGYTF.

This clonotype was counted only a few times. The chain links TRBV11-2 to TRBJ2-3, with a tentative D call TRBD2 (5 bases). V was clipped by 4 bases and J by 4 bases, with 15 bases between them. Germline-derived CDR1 and CDR2 are SGHAT and FQNNGV. The CDR3 length is 15 residues. The CDR3 is CASSYGGRPADTQYF. DNA for the CDR3: TGTGCCAGCAGCTACGGCGGGCGCCCCGCAGATACGCAGTATTTT.